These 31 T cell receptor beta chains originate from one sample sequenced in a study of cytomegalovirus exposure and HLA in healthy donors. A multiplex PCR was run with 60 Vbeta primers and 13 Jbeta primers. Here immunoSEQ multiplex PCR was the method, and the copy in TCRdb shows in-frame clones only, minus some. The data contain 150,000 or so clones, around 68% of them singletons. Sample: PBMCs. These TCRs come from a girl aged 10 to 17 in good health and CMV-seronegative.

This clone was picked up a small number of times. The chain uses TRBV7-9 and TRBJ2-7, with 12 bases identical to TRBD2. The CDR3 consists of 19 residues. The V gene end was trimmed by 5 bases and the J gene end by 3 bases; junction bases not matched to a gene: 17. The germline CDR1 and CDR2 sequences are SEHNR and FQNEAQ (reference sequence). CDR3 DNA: TGTGCCAGCAGCGGGCGACTAGCGGGGGACCCTCGTACTCACTACGAGCAGTACTTC. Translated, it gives CASSGRLAGDPRTHYEQYF.

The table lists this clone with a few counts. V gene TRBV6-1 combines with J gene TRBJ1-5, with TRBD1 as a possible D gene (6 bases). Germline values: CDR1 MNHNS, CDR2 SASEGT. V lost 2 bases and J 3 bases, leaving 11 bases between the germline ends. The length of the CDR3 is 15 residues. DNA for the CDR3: TGTGCCAGCAGTGAAAATGAGGGGGACAATCAGCCCCAGCATTTT. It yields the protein CASSENEGDNQPQHF.

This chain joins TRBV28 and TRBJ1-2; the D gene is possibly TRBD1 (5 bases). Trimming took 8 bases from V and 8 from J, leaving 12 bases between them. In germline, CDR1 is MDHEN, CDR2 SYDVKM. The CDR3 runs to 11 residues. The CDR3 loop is CASRYGGGYTF. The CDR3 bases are TGTGCCAGCCGCTACGGGGGGGGCTACACCTTC.

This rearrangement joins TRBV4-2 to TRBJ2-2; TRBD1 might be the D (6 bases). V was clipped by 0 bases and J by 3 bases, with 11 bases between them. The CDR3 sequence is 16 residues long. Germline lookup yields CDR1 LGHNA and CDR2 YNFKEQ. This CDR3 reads CASSQDLRGDTGELFF. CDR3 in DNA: TGTGCCAGCAGCCAAGATCTCAGGGGAGACACCGGGGAGCTGTTTTTT.

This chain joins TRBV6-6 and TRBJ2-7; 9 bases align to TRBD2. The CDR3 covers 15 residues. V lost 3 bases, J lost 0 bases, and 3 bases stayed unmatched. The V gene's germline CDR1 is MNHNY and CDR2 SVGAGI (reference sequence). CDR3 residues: CASSYSGGLSYEQYF. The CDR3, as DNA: TGTGCCAGCAGTTATAGCGGGGGTCTCTCCTACGAGCAGTACTTC.

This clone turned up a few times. The CDR3 coding sequence is TGCGCCAGCAGCCCCACCAGCGGCTCTGGAAACACCATATATTTT. Protein: CASSPTSGSGNTIYF. The chain joins TRBV4-1 to TRBJ1-3; no definite D call. With 4 bases removed from V and 0 bases from J, the gap between germline ends came to 10 bases. The CDR3 is made up of 15 amino acids. CDR1 and CDR2 from the germline V gene are MGHRA and YSYEKL.

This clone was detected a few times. CDR3 DNA sequence: TGCGCCAGCAGCTCGGGACTAGCGGGAAACAGAAATGAGCAGTTCTTC. Its protein product is CASSSGLAGNRNEQFF. The rearrangement joins TRBV5-1 to TRBJ2-1; TRBD2 agrees at 13 bases. J gave up 7 bases and V 3 bases, and 7 bases lay outside the gene matches. This CDR3 comprises 16 residues. In germline, CDR1 is SGHRS, CDR2 YFSETQ. Filled out from reference TRBV5-1 and TRBJ2-1, the complete variable domain reads KAGVTQTPRYLIKTRGQQVTLSCSPISGHRSVSWYQQTPGQGLQFLFEYFSETQRNKGNFPGRFSGRQFSNSRSEMNVSTLELGDSALYLCASSSGLAGNRNEQFFGPGTRLTVL.

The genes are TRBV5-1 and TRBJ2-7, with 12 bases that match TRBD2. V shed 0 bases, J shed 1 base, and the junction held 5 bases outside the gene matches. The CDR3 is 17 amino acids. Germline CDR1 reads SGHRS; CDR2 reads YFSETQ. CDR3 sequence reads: CASSLGLAGETSYEQYF. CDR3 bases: TGCGCCAGCAGCTTGGGACTAGCGGGGGAGACTTCCTACGAGCAGTACTTC.

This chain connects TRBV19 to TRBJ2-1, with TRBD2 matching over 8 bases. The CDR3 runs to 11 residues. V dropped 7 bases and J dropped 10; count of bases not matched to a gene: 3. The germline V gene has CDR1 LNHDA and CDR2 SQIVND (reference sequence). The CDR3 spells CASNSGGEQFF. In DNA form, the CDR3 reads TGTGCCAGTAACAGCGGGGGAGAGCAGTTCTTC.

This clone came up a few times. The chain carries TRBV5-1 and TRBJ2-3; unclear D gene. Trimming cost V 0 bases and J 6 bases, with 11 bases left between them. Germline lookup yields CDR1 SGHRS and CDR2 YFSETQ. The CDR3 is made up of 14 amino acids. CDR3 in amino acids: CASSLVQERDTQYF. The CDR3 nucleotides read TGCGCCAGCAGCTTGGTTCAGGAAAGGGATACGCAGTATTTT.

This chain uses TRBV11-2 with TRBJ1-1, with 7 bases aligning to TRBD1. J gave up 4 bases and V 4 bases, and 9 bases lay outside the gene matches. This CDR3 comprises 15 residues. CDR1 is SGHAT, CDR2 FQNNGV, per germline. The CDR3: CASSWITGVATEAFF. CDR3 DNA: TGTGCCAGCAGCTGGATAACAGGGGTGGCCACTGAAGCTTTCTTT. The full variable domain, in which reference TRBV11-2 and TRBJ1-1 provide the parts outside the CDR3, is EAGVAQSPRYKIIEKRQSVAFWCNPISGHATLYWYQQILGQGPKLLIQFQNNGVVDDSQLPKDRFSAERLKGVDSTLKIQPAKLEDSAVYLCASSWITGVATEAFFGQGTRLTVV.

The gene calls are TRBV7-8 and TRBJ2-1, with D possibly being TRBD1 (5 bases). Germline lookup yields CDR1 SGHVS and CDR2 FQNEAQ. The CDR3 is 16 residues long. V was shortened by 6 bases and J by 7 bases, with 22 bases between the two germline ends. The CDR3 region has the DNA TGTGCCAGCAGTAAGGGGCGCCAGGGTAATCTGAATGAGCAGTTCTTC. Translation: CASSKGRQGNLNEQFF. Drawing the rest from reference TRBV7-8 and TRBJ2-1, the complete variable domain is GAGVSQSPRYKVAKRGQDVALRCDPISGHVSLFWYQQALGQGPEFLTYFQNEAQLDKSGLPSDRFFAERPEGSVSTLKIQRTQQEDSAVYLCASSKGRQGNLNEQFFGPGTRLTVL.

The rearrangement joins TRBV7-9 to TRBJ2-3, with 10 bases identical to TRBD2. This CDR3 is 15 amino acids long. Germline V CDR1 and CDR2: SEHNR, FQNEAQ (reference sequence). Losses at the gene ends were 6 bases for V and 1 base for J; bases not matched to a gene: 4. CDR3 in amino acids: CASSDGTSGTDTQYF. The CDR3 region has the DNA TGTGCCAGCAGTGACGGGACTAGCGGCACAGATACGCAGTATTTT.

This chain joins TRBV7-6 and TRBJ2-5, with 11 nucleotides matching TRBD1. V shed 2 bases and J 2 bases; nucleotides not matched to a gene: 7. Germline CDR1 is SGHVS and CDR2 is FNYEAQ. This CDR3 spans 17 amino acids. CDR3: CASSLLPGQGGQETQYF. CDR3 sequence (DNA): TGTGCCAGCAGCTTACTACCGGGACAGGGGGGACAAGAGACCCAGTACTTC.

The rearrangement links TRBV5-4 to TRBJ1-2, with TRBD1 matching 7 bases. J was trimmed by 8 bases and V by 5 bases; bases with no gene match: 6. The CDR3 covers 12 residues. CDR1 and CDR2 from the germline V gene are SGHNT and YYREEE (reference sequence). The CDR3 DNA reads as TGTGCCAGCAGTCAGACAGGGTACGGCTACACCTTC. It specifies CASSQTGYGYTF. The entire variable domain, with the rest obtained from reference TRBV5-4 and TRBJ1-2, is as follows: ETGVTQSPTHLIKTRGQQVTLRCSSQSGHNTVSWYQQALGQGPQFIFQYYREEENGRGNFPPRFSGLQFPNYSSELNVNALELDDSALYLCASSQTGYGYTFGSGTRLTVV.

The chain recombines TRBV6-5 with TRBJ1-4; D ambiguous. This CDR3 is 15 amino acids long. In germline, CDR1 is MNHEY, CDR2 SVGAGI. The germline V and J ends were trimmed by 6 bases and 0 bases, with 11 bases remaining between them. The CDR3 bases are TGTGCCAGCAGATACGGAGGTGCAACTAATGAAAAACTGTTTTTT. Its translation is CASRYGGATNEKLFF.

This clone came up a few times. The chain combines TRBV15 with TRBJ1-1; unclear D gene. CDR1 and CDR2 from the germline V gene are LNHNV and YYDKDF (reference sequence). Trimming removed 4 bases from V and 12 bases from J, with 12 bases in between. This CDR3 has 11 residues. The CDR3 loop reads CATSTPRETFF. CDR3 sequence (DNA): TGTGCCACCAGCACACCGCGAGAGACTTTCTTT.

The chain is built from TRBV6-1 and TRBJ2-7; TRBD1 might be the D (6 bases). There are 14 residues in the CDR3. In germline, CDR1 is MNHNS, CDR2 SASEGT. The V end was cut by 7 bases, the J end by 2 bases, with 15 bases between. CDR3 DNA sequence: TGTGCCAGCATTAGGGACACTGCGACCTACGAGCAGTACTTC. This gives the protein CASIRDTATYEQYF.

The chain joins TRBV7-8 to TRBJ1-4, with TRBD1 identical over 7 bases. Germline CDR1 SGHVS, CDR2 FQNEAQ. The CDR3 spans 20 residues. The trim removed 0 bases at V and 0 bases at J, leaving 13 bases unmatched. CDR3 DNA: TGTGCCAGCAGCTTAGCCGGGACAGTTACAGTCTCGGCAACTAATGAAAAACTGTTTTTT. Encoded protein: CASSLAGTVTVSATNEKLFF.

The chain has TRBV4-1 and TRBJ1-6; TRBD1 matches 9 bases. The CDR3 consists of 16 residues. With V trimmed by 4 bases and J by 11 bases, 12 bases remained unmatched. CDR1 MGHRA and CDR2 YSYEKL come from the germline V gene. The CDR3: CASSPSVGTGLTPLHF. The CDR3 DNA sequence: TGCGCCAGCAGCCCCTCGGTCGGGACAGGGTTGACACCCCTCCACTTT.

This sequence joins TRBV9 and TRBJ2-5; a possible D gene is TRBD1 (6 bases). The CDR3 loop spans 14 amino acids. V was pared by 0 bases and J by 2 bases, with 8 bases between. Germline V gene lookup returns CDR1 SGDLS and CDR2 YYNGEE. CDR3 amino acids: CASSVAGAQETQYF. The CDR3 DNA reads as TGTGCCAGCAGCGTAGCAGGGGCGCAAGAGACCCAGTACTTC.

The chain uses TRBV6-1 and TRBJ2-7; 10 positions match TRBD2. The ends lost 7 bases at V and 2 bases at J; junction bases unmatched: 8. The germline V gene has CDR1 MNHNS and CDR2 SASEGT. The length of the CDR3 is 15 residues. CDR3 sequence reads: CASIPSGGRAYEQYF. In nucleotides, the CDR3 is TGTGCCAGCATTCCTAGCGGGGGCCGTGCCTACGAGCAGTACTTC.

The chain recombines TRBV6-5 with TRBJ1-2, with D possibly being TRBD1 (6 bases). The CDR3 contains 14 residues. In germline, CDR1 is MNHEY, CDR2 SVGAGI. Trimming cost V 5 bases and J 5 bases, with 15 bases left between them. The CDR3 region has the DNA TGTGCCAGCAGTAAAGCGGACAGTAGTTATGGCTACACCTTC. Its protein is CASSKADSSYGYTF.

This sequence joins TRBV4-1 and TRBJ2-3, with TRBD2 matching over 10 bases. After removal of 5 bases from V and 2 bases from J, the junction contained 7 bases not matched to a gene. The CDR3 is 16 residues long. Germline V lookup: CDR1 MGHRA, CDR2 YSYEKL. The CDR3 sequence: CASSKYSGGTTDTQYF. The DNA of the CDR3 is TGCGCCAGCAGCAAATATAGCGGGGGGACCACAGATACGCAGTATTTT.

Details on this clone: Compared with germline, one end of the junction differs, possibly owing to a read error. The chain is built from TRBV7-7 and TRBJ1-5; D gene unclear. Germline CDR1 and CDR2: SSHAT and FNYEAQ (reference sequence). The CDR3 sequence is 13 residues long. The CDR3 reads CASSLEVGQPQHF. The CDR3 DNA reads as TGTGCTAGCAGCTTAGAGGTCGGGCAGCCCCAGCATTTT.

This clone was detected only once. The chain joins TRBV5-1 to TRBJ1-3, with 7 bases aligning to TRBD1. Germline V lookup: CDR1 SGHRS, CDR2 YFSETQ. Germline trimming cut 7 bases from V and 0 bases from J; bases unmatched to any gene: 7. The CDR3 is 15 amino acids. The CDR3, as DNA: TGCGCCAGCCGAGAGGGACAGCACTCTGGAAACACCATATATTTT. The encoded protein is CASREGQHSGNTIYF. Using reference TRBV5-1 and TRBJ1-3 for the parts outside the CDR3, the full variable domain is KAGVTQTPRYLIKTRGQQVTLSCSPISGHRSVSWYQQTPGQGLQFLFEYFSETQRNKGNFPGRFSGRQFSNSRSEMNVSTLELGDSALYLCASREGQHSGNTIYFGEGSWLTVV.

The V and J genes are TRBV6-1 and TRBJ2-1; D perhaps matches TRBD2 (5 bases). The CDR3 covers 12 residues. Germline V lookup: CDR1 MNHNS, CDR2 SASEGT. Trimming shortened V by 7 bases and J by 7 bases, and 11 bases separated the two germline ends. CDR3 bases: TGTGCCAGCACTGGACTGGGTAATGAGCAGTTCTTC. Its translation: CASTGLGNEQFF.

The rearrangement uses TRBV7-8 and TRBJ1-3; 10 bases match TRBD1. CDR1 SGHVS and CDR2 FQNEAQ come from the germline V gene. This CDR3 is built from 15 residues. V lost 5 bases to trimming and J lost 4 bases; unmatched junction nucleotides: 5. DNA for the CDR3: TGTGCCAGCAGCCCGGGACAGGGGTACGGAAACACCATATATTTT. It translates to CASSPGQGYGNTIYF.

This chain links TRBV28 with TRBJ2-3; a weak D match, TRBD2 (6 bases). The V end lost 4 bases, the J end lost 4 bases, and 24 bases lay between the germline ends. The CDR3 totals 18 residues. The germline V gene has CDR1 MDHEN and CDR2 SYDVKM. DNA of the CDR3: TGTGCCAGCAGTTCATTTAACGGGGACCCTCCGGGGGCAGATACGCAGTATTTT. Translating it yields CASSSFNGDPPGADTQYF.

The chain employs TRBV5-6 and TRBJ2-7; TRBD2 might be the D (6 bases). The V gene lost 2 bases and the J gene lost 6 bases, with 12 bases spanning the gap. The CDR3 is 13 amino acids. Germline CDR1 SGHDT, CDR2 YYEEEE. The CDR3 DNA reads TGTGCCAGCAGCTTCCGGGGGTCGGGCGAGCAGTACTTC. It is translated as CASSFRGSGEQYF.

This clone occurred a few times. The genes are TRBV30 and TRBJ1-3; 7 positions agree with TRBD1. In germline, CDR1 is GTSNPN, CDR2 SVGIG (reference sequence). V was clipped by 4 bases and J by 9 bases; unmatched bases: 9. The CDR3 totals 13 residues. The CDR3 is CAWTQDRAVTIYF. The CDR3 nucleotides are TGTGCCTGGACCCAAGACAGGGCGGTCACCATATATTTT.